The 21 T cell receptor beta chains below come from one sample, sequenced in a study of cytomegalovirus exposure and HLA in healthy donors. With 60 Vbeta and 13 Jbeta primers, the PCR was carried out. Using immunoSEQ multiplex PCR, the repertoire was profiled, and TCRdb retains in-frame clones only, with some absent. The sample contains about 160,000 clones, around 80% of which appear only once. The source material was PBMCs. These receptor sequences come from a middle-aged woman in good health and CMV-seronegative.

This chain joins TRBV6-5 and TRBJ2-2; tentatively, D is TRBD2 (6 bases). This CDR3 comprises 14 residues. Trimming cost V 5 bases and J 5 bases, with 12 bases left between them. Germline lookup yields CDR1 MNHEY and CDR2 SVGAGI. In DNA form, the CDR3 reads TGTGCCAGCAGTGCGGGACGGGGAACCGGGGAGCTGTTTTTT. This translates into CASSAGRGTGELFF.

This clone was picked up a small number of times. The chain recombines TRBV5-1 with TRBJ2-7; D is possibly TRBD1 (5 bases). Germline CDR1 is SGHRS and CDR2 is YFSETQ. This CDR3 spans 12 amino acids. Trimming left V 4 bases short and J 4 bases short, with 9 bases between. In DNA form, the CDR3 reads TGCGCCAGCAGCCCTCAGGGTTACGAGCAGTACTTC. Its translation: CASSPQGYEQYF. The whole variable domain, remainder taken from reference TRBV5-1 and TRBJ2-7, is KAGVTQTPRYLIKTRGQQVTLSCSPISGHRSVSWYQQTPGQGLQFLFEYFSETQRNKGNFPGRFSGRQFSNSRSEMNVSTLELGDSALYLCASSPQGYEQYFGPGTRLTVT.

The table lists this clone with a few counts. The chain recombines TRBV6-5 with TRBJ2-5, with TRBD2 matching over 8 bases. CDR3 size: 13 residues. J was trimmed by 6 bases and V by 6 bases; bases with no gene match: 6. Germline V gene data show CDR1 as MNHEY and CDR2 as SVGAGI. The CDR3 DNA reads TGTGCCAGCAGAGGTAGCGGGACGCAGACCCAGTACTTC. Its protein is CASRGSGTQTQYF.

The sample holds a few counts of this clone. J is TRBJ2-1 and V is TRBV9, with a weak D call TRBD2 (6 bases). CDR3 size: 15 residues. Trimming took off 3 bases at V and 6 bases at J, with 16 bases between the two ends. The germline V gene has CDR1 SGDLS and CDR2 YYNGEE. CDR3 sequence: CASSATGTPVNEQFF. The CDR3 nucleotides are TGTGCCAGCAGCGCGACCGGGACTCCAGTCAATGAGCAGTTCTTC.

The chain joins TRBV29-1 to TRBJ2-3; unclear D gene. Trimming stripped 8 bases from V and 2 bases from J, with 14 bases between. Germline loops: CDR1 SQVTM, CDR2 ANQGSEA. The CDR3 is 13 amino acids. As DNA, the CDR3 is TGCAGCTGTATCGTGAGCTCCACAGATACGCAGTATTTT. Protein product: CSCIVSSTDTQYF.

The CDR3 nucleotides read TGTGCCAGCTCTCCGAGACCGGGACTAGAAGAGACCCAGTACTTC. This gives the protein CASSPRPGLEETQYF. The chain uses TRBV18 and TRBJ2-5; TRBD2 matches 8 bases. This CDR3 has 15 amino acids. V lost 6 bases, J lost 3 bases, and 9 bases stayed unmatched. Germline CDR1 KGHSH, CDR2 LQKENI. Full variable domain (missing parts from reference TRBV18 and TRBJ2-5): NAGVMQNPRHLVRRRGQEARLRCSPMKGHSHVYWYRQLPEEGLKFMVYLQKENIIDESGMPKERFSAEFPKEGPSILRIQQVVRGDSAAYFCASSPRPGLEETQYFGPGTRLLVL.

This clone was seen a handful of times. The chain links TRBV4-2 to TRBJ2-1; TRBD2 aligns across 12 bases. The CDR3 has 16 residues. V lost 0 bases to trimming and J lost 9 bases; unmatched junction nucleotides: 6. From germline, CDR1 is LGHNA and CDR2 YNFKEQ. The CDR3 DNA sequence: TGTGCCAGCAGCCAAGAGGGGACTAGCGGGTCGGGTGAGCAGTTCTTC. It codes for CASSQEGTSGSGEQFF.

The genes are TRBV5-4 and TRBJ2-1, with a possible D match to TRBD1 (5 bases). The CDR3 runs to 12 residues. The germline V gene has CDR1 SGHNT and CDR2 YYREEE (reference sequence). V lost 7 bases to trimming and J lost 4 bases, with 9 bases between them. The CDR3 region has the DNA TGTGCCAGCGGGGCGCCTTACAATGAGCAGTTCTTC. Its translation is CASGAPYNEQFF.

J is TRBJ2-7 and V is TRBV20-1, with TRBD1 as a possible D gene (5 bases). This CDR3 spans 11 amino acids. V was shortened by 4 bases and J by 5 bases, with 9 bases between the two germline ends. Per the germline V gene, CDR1 is DFQATT and CDR2 is SNEGSKA (reference sequence). CDR3 region: CSATPQDEQYF. Written as DNA, the CDR3 is TGCAGTGCTACCCCACAGGACGAGCAGTACTTC.

The V call is TRBV6-1, the J call TRBJ1-4; 7 bases fit TRBD1. CDR3 length: 16 amino acids. Germline trimming cut 2 bases from V and 7 bases from J; bases unmatched to any gene: 10. The germline V gene has CDR1 MNHNS and CDR2 SASEGT. The CDR3: CASSEYTLNRGEKLFF. CDR3 coding DNA: TGTGCCAGCAGTGAATACACCCTCAACAGGGGTGAAAAACTGTTTTTT.

This sequence joins TRBV7-9 and TRBJ1-6; 9 bases map to TRBD1. The CDR3 is made up of 15 amino acids. The V segment lost 3 bases and the J segment 10 bases; nucleotides outside the gene matches: 7. The V gene's germline CDR1 is SEHNR and CDR2 FQNEAQ (reference sequence). This CDR3 reads CASSLDTGGRSPLHF. CDR3 sequence (DNA): TGTGCCAGCAGCTTGGACACAGGGGGCAGATCACCCCTCCACTTT. The full variable domain, its missing parts supplied by reference TRBV7-9 and TRBJ1-6, is DTGVSQNPRHKITKRGQNVTFRCDPISEHNRLYWYRQTLGQGPEFLTYFQNEAQLEKSRLLSDRFSAERPKGSFSTLEIQRTEQGDSAMYLCASSLDTGGRSPLHFGNGTRLTVT.

Points on this clone: The sample contains more than one DNA sequence encoding this CDR3. V is TRBV6-5 and J is TRBJ1-1, with D maybe TRBD1 (5 bases). From germline, CDR1 is MNHEY and CDR2 SVGAGI. V lost 0 bases, J lost 0 bases, and 5 bases lay in between. The CDR3 contains 14 residues. CDR3 sequence: CASSYSGLNTEAFF. The CDR3 region has the DNA TGTGCCAGCAGTTACTCGGGGCTGAACACTGAAGCTTTCTTT.

This clone was recorded only once. J is TRBJ2-7 and V is TRBV14; no clear D gene. Germline loops: CDR1 SGHDN, CDR2 FVKESK. This CDR3 has 14 residues. Trimming shortened V by 0 bases and J by 5 bases, and 11 bases separated the two germline ends. The CDR3 sequence is CASSQDVRVHEQYF. CDR3 bases: TGTGCCAGCAGCCAAGATGTTCGGGTCCACGAGCAGTACTTC.

This clone was seen a few times. The chain combines TRBV29-1 with TRBJ1-2, with 9 positions matching TRBD1. The CDR3 has 13 amino acids. The V segment lost 7 bases and the J segment 7 bases; nucleotides outside the gene matches: 10. Looked up from germline, CDR1 is SQVTM and CDR2 is ANQGSEA. The CDR3, as DNA: TGCAGCGGCCGGGACAGGGCCTGGGGTGGCTACACCTTC. It yields the protein CSGRDRAWGGYTF.

This chain joins TRBV6-5 and TRBJ2-7, with 8 bases matching TRBD2. V gave up 5 bases and J gave up 7 bases; unmatched junction bases: 13. The CDR3 spans 15 residues. Germline V CDR1 and CDR2: MNHEY, SVGAGI. CDR3 DNA: TGTGCCAGCAGTGCCCAACGACTAGCGCTGAGGGAGCAGTACTTC. Encoded protein: CASSAQRLALREQYF.

With respect to this clone: At one boundary the junction diverges from the germline segment, which might be a read error. This chain's CDR3 is CAGSGTVTNEKLFF. The CDR3 DNA reads as TGTGCCGGCAGCGGGACAGTTACTAATGAAAAACTGTTTTTT. The rearrangement joins TRBV6-1 to TRBJ1-4; 7 nucleotides align to TRBD1. The CDR3 is made up of 14 amino acids. Germline CDR1 and CDR2: MNHNS and SASEGT.

The V call is TRBV6-1, the J call TRBJ1-1; D is unresolved. V lost 6 bases and J 7 bases, leaving 12 bases between the germline ends. The CDR3 length is 12 residues. From germline, CDR1 is MNHNS and CDR2 SASEGT. The DNA for the CDR3 is TGTGCCAGCAGAGAATGGGAGGATGAAGCTTTCTTT. The encoded protein is CASREWEDEAFF.

This clone was counted a few times. The V and J genes are TRBV4-2 and TRBJ2-5; a possible D gene is TRBD2 (6 bases). The CDR3 is made up of 12 amino acids. Trimming left V 9 bases short and J 5 bases short, with 13 bases between. Looked up from germline, CDR1 is LGHNA and CDR2 is YNFKEQ. The CDR3 loop is CASRREGETQYF. CDR3 in DNA: TGTGCCAGTCGGCGGGAAGGGGAGACCCAGTACTTC.

The chain joins TRBV7-9 to TRBJ1-1; tentatively, D is TRBD1 (6 bases). CDR1 is SEHNR and CDR2 is FQNEAQ in the germline V gene (reference sequence). Trimming removed 4 bases from V and 5 bases from J, with 20 bases in between. The CDR3 spans 16 residues. CDR3 region: CASSSVDLLQGTEAFF. CDR3 in DNA: TGTGCCAGCAGCTCCGTTGACCTGCTACAGGGAACTGAAGCTTTCTTT.

Of note for this clone: This same CDR3 is encoded by further DNA sequences in the sample. The chain employs TRBV28 and TRBJ2-4; tentative D call: TRBD1 (6 bases). V was pared by 5 bases and J by 0 bases, with 8 bases between. This CDR3 has 14 residues. Germline V gene sequence: CDR1 MDHEN, CDR2 SYDVKM. CDR3 amino acids: CASSLGGAKNIQYF. CDR3 in DNA: TGTGCCAGCAGTCTAGGGGGAGCCAAAAACATTCAGTACTTC.

This clone was detected only a few times. The chain recombines TRBV5-1 with TRBJ1-1; D remains unclear. Trimming cost V 5 bases and J 1 base, with 6 bases left between them. This CDR3 region has 12 residues. Germline CDR1 is SGHRS and CDR2 is YFSETQ. The CDR3 is CASRGGNTEAFF. The CDR3 nucleotides read TGCGCCAGCAGGGGAGGGAACACTGAAGCTTTCTTT.